The sequence of this T cell receptor (beta chain) was determined in a study of blood T cells in healthy people across ages. Germline V gene sequence: CDR1 MDHEN, CDR2 SYDVKM. This CDR3 spans 19 amino acids. Trimming removed 5 bases from V and 4 bases from J; junction bases left unmatched: 19. Primers used in a second PCR of roughly 6 to 11 cycles were a sample-barcoded 5' primer and a J-beta primer mix. TCRdb reanalysed the 5' RACE reads using MiXCR and keeps one entry per CDR3 protein. The sample comprises about 1.6 million distinct CDR3 sequences, approximately 32% of which are singletons, and roughly 12% rests with the top ten. This clonotype was counted between two and nine times.

Sequencing was performed on blood. This receptor was identified in a woman under 40 in good health. This chain links TRBV28 with TRBJ2-1; the match to TRBD1 covers 8 bases. The CDR3 region is CASSPLDRDSGLIYNEQFF. The CDR3 nucleotides read TGTGCCAGCAGTCCCTTGGACAGGGACTCTGGATTAATTTACAATGAGCAGTTCTTC.